The following is a T cell receptor beta chain sequence with its context. Its antigen has not been determined. No per-base quality is available; no much larger clone lies one base away. This sample is drawn from a study of T cell repertoires in cytomegalovirus infection (dated by TCRdb to between 2019 and 2020). For the study in its entirety: The HLA type of each donor mattered for the analysis, because public TCR beta signatures pointed to carriage of CMV infection along with the matching HLA type. The paper as a whole reports these results and caveats: Carriers of CMV infection plus the relevant HLA type were discriminated by the cumulative frequency of public TCR beta family members in the study cohort and in an independent approximately 340-donor cohort. The ex vivo response was dominated by HLA-C-restricted CMV-specific TCR beta clonotypes, which also provided the single most frequent clonotype in two of eight donors.

TCRdb names Illumina HiSeq 1500 as the instrument used. TCRdb reran the public reads through fastp at Q25 and MiXCR, keeping productive beta chains. Each entry is one CDR3 protein sequence, shown with its most common DNA and genes. This sample holds some 350,000 distinct CDR3 sequences; around a sixth were observed only once. The ten largest clones add up to 7.5% to 9.5% of the sample. The CDR3 goes from the cysteine to the phenylalanine over 15 residues. CDR3 DNA only is kept here, 45 bases in frame from base 1. CDR1 and CDR2, looked up from the germline V gene (reference sequence), are SEHNR and FQNEAQ. Trimming takes 2 bases off V and 2 bases off J; junction bases not matched to a gene: 5.

The source material was PBMCs. The sequence derives from a human donor in good health (CMV status not recorded). Some clones in this sample may be carry-over from other donors' samples. The chain uses TRBV7-9 and TRBJ2-7; the central 8 bases match TRBD2. The CDR3 reads as follows: CASSLKRESPYEQYF. The DNA reads TGTGCCAGCAGCTTAAAGCGGGAGTCCCCCTACGAGCAGTACTTC. Outside the CDR3, residues come from the reference TRBV7-9 and TRBJ2-7 proteins, so the full variable domain is: DTGVSQNPRHKITKRGQNVTFRCDPISEHNRLYWYRQTLGQGPEFLTYFQNEAQLEKSRLLSDRFSAERPKGSFSTLEIQRTEQGDSAMYLCASSLKRESPYEQYFGPGTRLTVT.